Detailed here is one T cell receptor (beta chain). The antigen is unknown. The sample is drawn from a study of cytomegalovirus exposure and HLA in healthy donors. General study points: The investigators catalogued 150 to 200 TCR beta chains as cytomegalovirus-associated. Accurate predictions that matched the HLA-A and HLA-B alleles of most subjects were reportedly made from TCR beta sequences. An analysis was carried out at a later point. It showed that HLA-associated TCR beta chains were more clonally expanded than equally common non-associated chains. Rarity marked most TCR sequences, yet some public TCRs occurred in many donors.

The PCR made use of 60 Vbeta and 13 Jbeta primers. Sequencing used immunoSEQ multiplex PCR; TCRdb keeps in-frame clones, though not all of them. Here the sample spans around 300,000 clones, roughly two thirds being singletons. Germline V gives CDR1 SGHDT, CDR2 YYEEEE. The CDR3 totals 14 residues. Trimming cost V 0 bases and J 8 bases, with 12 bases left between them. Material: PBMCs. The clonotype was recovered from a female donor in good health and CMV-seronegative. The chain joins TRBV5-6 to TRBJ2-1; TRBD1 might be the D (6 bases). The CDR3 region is CASSLAAGVYEQFF. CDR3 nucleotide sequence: TGTGCCAGCAGCTTGGCCGCAGGGGTTTATGAGCAGTTCTTC.